Following are 32 T cell receptor beta chains from one sample sequenced in a study of immune heterogeneity within non-small cell lung tumors. Bulk tumor genomic DNA served as template, at approximately 580 ng per sample. From each primary tumor, several far-apart biopsies were obtained during surgery. With untreated, newly diagnosed non-small cell lung cancer, the patients went on to undergo curative surgery. The TCR beta CDR3 region was amplified by multiplex PCR employing 32 V and 13 J primers. One entry per CDR3 protein results from TCRdb running MiXCR on the multiplex PCR reads. The profile shows about 6,400 distinct CDR3 sequences, 22% of them singletons. Sequencing input: lung tumor tissue. The receptors stem from a man between 65 and 85 years old with non-small cell lung cancer.

This chain links TRBV20-1 with TRBJ1-1; D remains unclear. Germline V gene sequence: CDR1 DFQATT, CDR2 SNEGSKA (reference sequence). The CDR3 totals 14 residues. Trimming shortened V by 0 bases and J by 4 bases, and 12 bases separated the two germline ends. In DNA, the CDR3 is TGCAGTGCTAGAGATCGAAGCGGTGGCACTGAAGCTTTCTTT. As protein: CSARDRSGGTEAFF.

This clonotype ranks as medium-sized. The chain links TRBV2 to TRBJ2-7, with D tentatively TRBD2 (6 bases). Germline V gene lookup returns CDR1 SNHLY and CDR2 FYNNEI. This CDR3 comprises 13 residues. The germline V and J ends were trimmed by 7 bases and 1 base, with 11 bases remaining between them. CDR3 nucleotides: TGTGCCAGCAACTTGGGGGGATCCTACGAGCAGTACTTC. This encodes CASNLGGSYEQYF.

The table lists this clonotype with many counts. The rearrangement uses TRBV2 and TRBJ2-1, with D perhaps matching TRBD1 (6 bases). Germline V CDR1 and CDR2: SNHLY, FYNNEI. The CDR3 runs to 11 residues. Trimming took 10 bases from V and 4 from J, leaving 8 bases between them. The DNA for the CDR3 is TGTGCCAACGGACAGTACAATGAGCAGTTCTTC. Its protein is CANGQYNEQFF.

With respect to this clonotype: A much larger clonotype is one base distant, so this may be a read error. The chain uses TRBV2 and TRBJ1-2; the match to TRBD1 covers 9 bases. V trimming: 2 bases; J trimming: 6 bases; junction bases outside the gene matches: 7. The CDR3 consists of 15 residues. Germline CDR1 reads SNHLY; CDR2 reads FYNNEI. In DNA, the CDR3 is TGTGCCAGCAGTGAACGGGACAGGGCTTCGGATGGCTACACCTTC. This gives the protein CASSERDRASDGYTF.

This clonotype rates as medium-sized (0.01 to 0.1%). The chain links TRBV12-3 or TRBV12-4 to TRBJ2-7; 8 nucleotides agree with TRBD2. J was trimmed by 6 bases and V by 3 bases; bases with no gene match: 4. This CDR3 is built from 13 residues. CDR3 protein: CASSFGAGAEQYF. The DNA of the CDR3 is TGTGCCAGCAGTTTCGGAGCGGGGGCCGAGCAGTACTTC.

This clonotype was counted many times. The gene calls are TRBV18 and TRBJ2-1, with 10 bases fitting TRBD2. The V gene end was trimmed by 0 bases and the J gene end by 7 bases; junction bases not matched to a gene: 9. The germline V gene encodes CDR1 KGHSH and CDR2 LQKENI. The length of the CDR3 is 17 residues. CDR3 residues: CASSPPASSGRMNEQFF. The CDR3 coding sequence is TGTGCCAGCTCACCACCGGCGTCTAGCGGGAGAATGAATGAGCAGTTCTTC. The full variable domain, its missing parts supplied by reference TRBV18 and TRBJ2-1, is NAGVMQNPRHLVRRRGQEARLRCSPMKGHSHVYWYRQLPEEGLKFMVYLQKENIIDESGMPKERFSAEFPKEGPSILRIQQVVRGDSAAYFCASSPPASSGRMNEQFFGPGTRLTVL.

By share, this clonotype ranks as hyperexpanded (1% or more). CDR3 nucleotide sequence: TGTGCCAGCAGGGGGTGGGGACAGAAAACGGGAAACTATGGCTACACCTTC. This translates into CASRGWGQKTGNYGYTF. J is TRBJ1-2 and V is TRBV4-2, with 7 bases matching TRBD1. CDR3 length: 17 amino acids. Germline V gives CDR1 LGHNA, CDR2 YNFKEQ. The V gene end was trimmed by 6 bases and the J gene end by 2 bases; junction bases not matched to a gene: 15.

This clonotype is labeled medium-sized (0.01 to 0.1%). The chain uses TRBV12-3 or TRBV12-4 and TRBJ1-2; a possible D gene is TRBD1 (5 bases). V was trimmed by 3 bases and J by 8 bases, leaving 16 bases between them. The CDR3 is 14 residues long. Here the CDR3 DNA reads TGTGCCAGCAGTTTCCAGGGTGTCCTCTTCGGCTACACCTTC. It yields the protein CASSFQGVLFGYTF.

This clonotype has a count of ten or more. CDR3 in DNA: TGCAGTGCTAGAGGGACTAGCGGGAGGTTCGATGAGCAGTTCTTC. It yields the protein CSARGTSGRFDEQFF. The chain carries TRBV20-1 and TRBJ2-1, with 14 positions matching TRBD2. J lost 8 bases, V lost 1 base, and 4 bases had no gene match. This CDR3 has 15 amino acids. Germline V gene sequence: CDR1 DFQATT, CDR2 SNEGSKA (reference sequence).

This clonotype is deemed large. The rearrangement uses TRBV5-1 and TRBJ1-6; D gene ambiguous. With 4 bases removed from V and 5 bases from J, the gap between germline ends came to 10 bases. CDR3 length equals 14 residues. CDR1 is SGHRS and CDR2 is YFSETQ in the germline V gene. The CDR3 loop is CASSMTADNSPLHF. CDR3 coding DNA: TGCGCCAGCAGCATGACCGCCGATAATTCACCCCTCCACTTT.

In its sample, this clonotype ranks as medium-sized. The gene calls are TRBV6-1 and TRBJ2-3; no firm D call. This CDR3 has 14 amino acids. Per germline, CDR1 MNHNS and CDR2 SASEGT. V gave up 7 bases and J gave up 2 bases, with 13 bases separating them. CDR3: CASKLDVTTDTQYF. As DNA, the CDR3 is TGTGCCAGCAAACTGGACGTTACCACAGATACGCAGTATTTT.

This clonotype has ten or more counts. The chain couples TRBV6-1 to TRBJ2-2; D is unclear. CDR3 length: 11 residues. The ends were cut back, 6 bases at V and 6 bases at J, with 5 bases in the middle. Germline CDR1 MNHNS, CDR2 SASEGT. CDR3 in DNA: TGTGCCAGCAGCCGGGCCGGGGAGCTGTTTTTT. It translates to CASSRAGELFF.

With respect to this clonotype: Because it lacks the conserved phenylalanine or tryptophan at the end, this CDR3 is likely a read error. It is unclear where the CDR3 begins or ends on the DNA, so no DNA is shown, and the CDR3 is as TCRdb lists it. V gene TRBV30 combines with J gene TRBJ2-3; the D call TRBD2 from the table was never checked on the DNA. Germline CDR1 GTSNPN, CDR2 SVGIG (reference sequence). The CDR3 is made up of 15 amino acids, end residues included. The CDR3 here is CAWSVQGIREQYLGP.

By share, this clonotype ranks as medium-sized. The rearrangement links TRBV20-1 to TRBJ2-7; D unclear. This CDR3 is 12 amino acids long. The V end was cut by 3 bases, the J end by 5 bases, with 11 bases between. The germline V gene encodes CDR1 DFQATT and CDR2 SNEGSKA (reference sequence). The CDR3 protein is CSARMSLDEQYF. The CDR3 nucleotides are TGCAGTGCTAGGATGTCCCTGGACGAGCAGTACTTC.

This clonotype was counted only a few times. J is TRBJ1-1 and V is TRBV5-4; a weak D match, TRBD1 (6 bases). Germline V gene data show CDR1 as SGHNT and CDR2 as YYREEE (reference sequence). Trimming stripped 4 bases from V and 3 bases from J, with 10 bases between. The CDR3 runs to 13 residues. The CDR3: CASSRDTDTEAFF. CDR3 DNA: TGTGCCAGCAGCCGGGACACCGACACTGAAGCTTTCTTT.

At least ten counts were recorded for this clonotype. The chain combines TRBV29-1 with TRBJ1-3; no firm D call. V dropped 4 bases and J dropped 4 bases, with 11 bases sitting between them. The V gene's germline CDR1 is SQVTM and CDR2 ANQGSEA. This CDR3 spans 13 amino acids. The CDR3 here is CSVVKGGGNTIYF. The DNA for the CDR3 is TGCAGCGTTGTGAAGGGAGGCGGAAACACCATATATTTT.

This clonotype rates as medium-sized. The CDR3 sequence: CASSPYAGGVSQPQHF. In DNA, the CDR3 is TGTGCCAGCTCGCCTTATGCAGGGGGCGTCTCTCAGCCCCAGCATTTT. J is TRBJ1-5 and V is TRBV18; 8 positions agree with TRBD1. The CDR3 has 16 amino acids. Trimming took 6 bases from V and 6 from J; bases not matched to a gene: 13. The germline CDR1 and CDR2 sequences are KGHSH and LQKENI. Full variable domain (remainder filled in from reference TRBV18 and TRBJ1-5): NAGVMQNPRHLVRRRGQEARLRCSPMKGHSHVYWYRQLPEEGLKFMVYLQKENIIDESGMPKERFSAEFPKEGPSILRIQQVVRGDSAAYFCASSPYAGGVSQPQHFGDGTRLSIL.

This clonotype is medium-sized within its sample. The chain is built from TRBV20-1 and TRBJ2-1, with TRBD2 matching over 8 bases. Per the germline V gene, CDR1 is DFQATT and CDR2 is SNEGSKA (reference sequence). This CDR3 is built from 13 residues. Trimming cost V 6 bases and J 4 bases; bases outside gene matches: 5. The CDR3 spells CSALSGIYNEQFF. CDR3 sequence (DNA): TGCAGTGCCCTTAGCGGGATTTACAATGAGCAGTTCTTC.

This clonotype was recorded many times. The chain combines TRBV7-6 with TRBJ2-1, with 9 bases aligning to TRBD2. Germline V gives CDR1 SGHVS, CDR2 FNYEAQ. CDR3 length: 14 residues. V lost 3 bases, J lost 7 bases, and 4 bases stayed unmatched. The CDR3 DNA is TGTGCCAGCAGCTTTAGGCTAGCGGGAAATGAGCAGTTCTTC. Protein product: CASSFRLAGNEQFF. Based on the CDR3 plus reference TRBV7-6 and TRBJ2-1, the full variable domain is GAGVSQSPRYKVTKRGQDVALRCDPISGHVSLYWYRQALGQGPEFLTYFNYEAQQDKSGLPNDRFSAERPEGSISTLTIQRTEQRDSAMYRCASSFRLAGNEQFFGPGTRLTVL.

Relative to its sample, this clonotype is medium-sized. The chain combines TRBV30 with TRBJ1-4; D might be TRBD1 (6 bases). The ends were cut back, 0 bases at V and 5 bases at J, with 16 bases in the middle. The germline CDR1 and CDR2 sequences are GTSNPN and SVGIG (reference sequence). This CDR3 spans 16 amino acids. The CDR3 spells CAWSVLPRGGNEKLFF. In DNA form, the CDR3 reads TGTGCCTGGAGTGTACTCCCCCGAGGGGGAAATGAAAAACTGTTTTTT.

This clonotype is labeled as medium-sized. This chain connects TRBV27 to TRBJ1-2; D call uncertain. The CDR3 consists of 14 residues. With 1 base removed from V and 8 bases from J, the gap between germline ends came to 14 bases. CDR1 is MNHEY, CDR2 SMNVEV, per germline (reference sequence). CDR3 protein: CASSLWLGNEGYTF. The CDR3 DNA follows: TGTGCCAGCAGTTTATGGTTAGGGAATGAGGGCTACACCTTC.

The chain links TRBV7-3 to TRBJ2-1; maybe TRBD1 (5 bases). The germline V gene has CDR1 SGHTA and CDR2 FQGTGA. This CDR3 has 15 amino acids. Between the trimmed V and J ends, which lost 5 bases and 2 bases, there was a span of 13 bases. The chain's CDR3 is CASSPDRNAYNEQFF. The CDR3 DNA follows: TGTGCCAGCAGCCCCGACAGAAATGCCTACAATGAGCAGTTCTTC.

This clonotype qualifies as medium-sized. The chain uses TRBV20-1 and TRBJ2-7, with 8 bases matching TRBD1. The V and J ends lost 1 base and 2 bases, in that order; junction bases with no gene match: 1. The germline gives CDR1 DFQATT, CDR2 SNEGSKA (reference sequence). The CDR3 has 13 amino acids. Here the CDR3 reads CSARGTGPYEQYF. For the CDR3, the DNA is TGCAGTGCTAGAGGGACAGGGCCCTACGAGCAGTACTTC.

To note about this clonotype: A much larger clone differs by one base, so this may be a read error. CDR3 residues: CASTPTDGNTEAFF. The CDR3 coding sequence is TGTGCCAGTACCCCGACAGACGGGAACACTGAAGCTTTCTTT. This chain connects TRBV19 to TRBJ1-1; D possibly corresponds to TRBD1 (5 bases). Germline values: CDR1 LNHDA, CDR2 SQIVND (reference sequence). Trimming shortened V by 7 bases and J by 1 base, and 13 bases separated the two germline ends. CDR3 length: 14 amino acids.

This clonotype came up many times. V usage is TRBV28 and J usage is TRBJ2-5; possibly TRBD2 for D (5 bases). There are 14 residues in the CDR3. CDR1 MDHEN and CDR2 SYDVKM come from the germline V gene. V was pared by 3 bases and J by 4 bases, with 12 bases between. The CDR3 region is CASSFPGRRETQYF. The CDR3 region has the DNA TGTGCCAGCAGTTTCCCGGGAAGGCGAGAGACCCAGTACTTC. The full variable domain, rest sourced from reference TRBV28 and TRBJ2-5, is DVKVTQSSRYLVKRTGEKVFLECVQDMDHENMFWYRQDPGLGLRLIYFSYDVKMKEKGDIPEGYSVSREKKERFSLILESASTNQTSMYLCASSFPGRRETQYFGPGTRLLVL.

This clonotype appeared many times. This chain connects TRBV20-1 to TRBJ1-1; TRBD1 might be the D (5 bases). This CDR3 is 16 amino acids long. CDR1 DFQATT and CDR2 SNEGSKA come from the germline V gene (reference sequence). The V end was cut by 0 bases, the J end by 5 bases, with 19 bases between. CDR3 nucleotides: TGCAGTGCTAGAGATGGAGCCGGGACTTGGGGGACTGAAGCTTTCTTT. It encodes CSARDGAGTWGTEAFF.

Regarding this clonotype: A much larger clone is a single base away; this may be a read error. This rearrangement joins TRBV11-2 to TRBJ1-1; D is possibly TRBD1 (5 bases). The CDR3 has 15 residues. The germline gives CDR1 SGHAT, CDR2 FQNNGV. As DNA, the CDR3 is TGTGCCAGCAGCCCCACTCTGGGGGGGAGCACTGAATCTTTCTTT. It yields the protein CASSPTLGGSTESFF. Filled out from reference TRBV11-2 and TRBJ1-1, the complete variable domain reads EAGVAQSPRYKIIEKRQSVAFWCNPISGHATLYWYQQILGQGPKLLIQFQNNGVVDDSQLPKDRFSAERLKGVDSTLKIQPAKLEDSAVYLCASSPTLGGSTESFFGQGTRLTVV.

This clonotype was observed a handful of times. A read error may account for a junction end that differs from germline. This chain uses TRBV7-6 with TRBJ2-5; 8 bases are a match to TRBD2. The CDR3 sequence is 15 residues long. Germline loops: CDR1 SGHVS, CDR2 FNYEAQ. The CDR3 region has the DNA TGTGCCAGCAGCTTAGGCACTAGCGGATACAATGAGCAGCTCTTC. It codes for CASSLGTSGYNEQLF.

By share, this clonotype counts as medium-sized (0.01 to 0.1%). The chain joins TRBV20-1 to TRBJ1-6, with D tentatively TRBD1 (5 bases). CDR1 and CDR2 from the germline V gene are DFQATT and SNEGSKA (reference sequence). The CDR3 length is 16 residues. V lost 3 bases and J lost 6, with 18 bases in between. CDR3 amino acids: CSASSQGSRGNSPLHF. Written as DNA, the CDR3 is TGCAGTGCTAGTTCTCAAGGGTCAAGGGGTAATTCACCCCTCCACTTT.

This clonotype has only a few counts. The rearrangement uses TRBV29-1 and TRBJ2-3, with unresolved D. CDR1 and CDR2 from the germline V gene are SQVTM and ANQGSEA. The CDR3 loop spans 14 amino acids. V lost 4 bases to trimming and J lost 2 bases, with 13 bases between them. This CDR3 reads CSVGVPSNTDTQYF. The CDR3 DNA reads TGCAGCGTTGGGGTCCCCAGCAACACAGATACGCAGTATTTT.

This clonotype rates as medium-sized. The V and J genes are TRBV20-1 and TRBJ1-4, with 9 bases matching TRBD1. The CDR3 spans 13 residues. Germline V CDR1 and CDR2: DFQATT, SNEGSKA (reference sequence). V shed 1 base, J shed 7 bases, and the junction held 1 base outside the gene matches. The CDR3: CSARGDRVEKLFF. In nucleotides, the CDR3 is TGCAGTGCTAGAGGGGACAGGGTTGAAAAACTGTTTTTT.

At least ten counts were recorded for this clonotype. V usage is TRBV15 and J usage is TRBJ2-7; unclear D gene. The CDR3 totals 13 residues. The germline V gene has CDR1 LNHNV and CDR2 YYDKDF (reference sequence). With 0 bases removed from V and 4 bases from J, the gap between germline ends came to 7 bases. CDR3 bases: TGTGCCACCAGCAGAGACACGAGGTACGAGCAGTACTTC. Encoded protein: CATSRDTRYEQYF.